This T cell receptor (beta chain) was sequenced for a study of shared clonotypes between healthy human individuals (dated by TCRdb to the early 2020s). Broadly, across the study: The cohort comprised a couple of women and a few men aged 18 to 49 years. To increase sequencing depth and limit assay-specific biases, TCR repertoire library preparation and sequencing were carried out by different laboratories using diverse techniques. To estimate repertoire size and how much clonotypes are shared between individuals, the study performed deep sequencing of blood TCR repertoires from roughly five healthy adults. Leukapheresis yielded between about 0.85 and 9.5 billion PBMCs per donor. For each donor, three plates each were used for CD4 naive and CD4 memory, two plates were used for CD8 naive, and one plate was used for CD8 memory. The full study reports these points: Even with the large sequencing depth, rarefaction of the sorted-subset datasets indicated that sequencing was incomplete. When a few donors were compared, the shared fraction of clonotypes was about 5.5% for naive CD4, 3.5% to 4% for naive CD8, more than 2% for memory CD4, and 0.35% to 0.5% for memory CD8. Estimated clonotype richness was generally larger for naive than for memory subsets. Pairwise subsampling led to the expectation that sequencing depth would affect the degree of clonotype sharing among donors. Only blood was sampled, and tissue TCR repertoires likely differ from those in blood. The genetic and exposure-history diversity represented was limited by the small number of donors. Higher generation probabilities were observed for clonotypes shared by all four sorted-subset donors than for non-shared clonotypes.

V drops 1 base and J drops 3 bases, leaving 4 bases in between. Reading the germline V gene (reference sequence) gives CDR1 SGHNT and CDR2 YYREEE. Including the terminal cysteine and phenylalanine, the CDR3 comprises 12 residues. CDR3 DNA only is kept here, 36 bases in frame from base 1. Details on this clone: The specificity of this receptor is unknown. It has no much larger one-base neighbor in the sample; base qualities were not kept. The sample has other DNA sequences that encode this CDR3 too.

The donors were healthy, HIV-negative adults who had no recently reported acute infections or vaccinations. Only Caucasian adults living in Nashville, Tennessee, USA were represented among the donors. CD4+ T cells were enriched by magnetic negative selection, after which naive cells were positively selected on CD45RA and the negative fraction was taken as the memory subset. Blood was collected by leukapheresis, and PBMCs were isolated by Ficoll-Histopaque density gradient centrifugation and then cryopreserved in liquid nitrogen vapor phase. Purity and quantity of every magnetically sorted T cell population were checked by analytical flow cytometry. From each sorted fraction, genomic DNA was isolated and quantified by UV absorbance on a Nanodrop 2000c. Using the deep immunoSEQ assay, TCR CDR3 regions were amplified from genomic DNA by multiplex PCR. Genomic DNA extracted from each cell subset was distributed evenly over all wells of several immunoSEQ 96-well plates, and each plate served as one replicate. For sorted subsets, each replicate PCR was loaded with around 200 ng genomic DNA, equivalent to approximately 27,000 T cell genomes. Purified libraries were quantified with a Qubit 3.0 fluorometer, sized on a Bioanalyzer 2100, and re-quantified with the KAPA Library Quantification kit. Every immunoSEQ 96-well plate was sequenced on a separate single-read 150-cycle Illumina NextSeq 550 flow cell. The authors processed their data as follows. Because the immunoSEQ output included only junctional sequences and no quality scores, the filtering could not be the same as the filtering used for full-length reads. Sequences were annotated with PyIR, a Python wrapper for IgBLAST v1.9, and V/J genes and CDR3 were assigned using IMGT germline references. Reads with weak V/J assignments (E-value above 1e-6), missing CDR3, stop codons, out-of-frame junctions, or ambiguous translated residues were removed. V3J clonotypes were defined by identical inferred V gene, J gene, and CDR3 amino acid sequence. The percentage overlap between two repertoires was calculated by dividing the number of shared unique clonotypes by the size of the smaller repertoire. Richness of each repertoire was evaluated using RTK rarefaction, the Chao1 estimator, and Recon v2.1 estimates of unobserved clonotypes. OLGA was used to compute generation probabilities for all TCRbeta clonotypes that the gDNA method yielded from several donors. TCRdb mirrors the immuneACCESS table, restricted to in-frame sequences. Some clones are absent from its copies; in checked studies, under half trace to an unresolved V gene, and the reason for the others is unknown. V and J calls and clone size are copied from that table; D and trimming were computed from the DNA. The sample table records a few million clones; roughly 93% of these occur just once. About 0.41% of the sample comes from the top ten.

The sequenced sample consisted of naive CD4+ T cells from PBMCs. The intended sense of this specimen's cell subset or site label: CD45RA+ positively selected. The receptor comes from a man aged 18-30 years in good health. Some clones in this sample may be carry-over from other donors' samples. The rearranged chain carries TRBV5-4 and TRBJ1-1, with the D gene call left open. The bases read TGTGCCAGCAGCTTGCGGGACACTGAAGCTTTCTTT. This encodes CASSLRDTEAFF.